This TCR beta chain appears in the sequencing data of a study of cytomegalovirus exposure and HLA in healthy donors. In the study overall: Within the Caucasian-associated ancestry cluster were under 85% of the roughly 430 genotyped donors. Study-wide points: One later analysis reportedly identified an Asian-associated ancestry cluster that showed fewer N-insertions than the roughly 620-donor mean. There was a cluster of highly shared sequence variants that was likely a sequencing artifact. Associated with HLA alleles at 0.05 false discovery rate in a later analysis were about 17,000 TCR beta sequences.

The study ran its PCR with 60 Vbeta and 13 Jbeta primers. Generated by immunoSEQ multiplex PCR, the TCRdb table keeps only in-frame clones and is missing some. The sample carries about 190,000 clones, around four fifths recorded once. From germline, CDR1 is SGHAT and CDR2 FQDESV (reference sequence). Trimming cost V 5 bases and J 0 bases; bases outside gene matches: 8. The CDR3 spans 17 residues. This clone has more than one count but fewer than ten. Its antigen is as yet unknown. The TCR was taken from a man aged 35-49 years in good health and CMV-seropositive. The sample taken for sequencing was PBMCs. The chain links TRBV11-1 to TRBJ2-1; TRBD2 matches at 9 bases. In DNA, the CDR3 is TGTGCCAGCAGCCGACAGAATAGCGGGAGCTCCTACAATGAGCAGTTCTTC. It is translated as CASSRQNSGSSYNEQFF.